The clone carrying this T cell receptor beta chain appeared once. Deletions cut 4 bases from V and 0 bases from J, with 10 bases between. CDR1 is SGHRS, CDR2 YFSETQ, per germline. The CDR3 contains 14 residues. The data stem from a study of CD8 T cells in Susac syndrome. RNA totalling about 0.5 to 1 ug underwent reverse transcription with random hexamers. Amplification of TCR beta CDR3 across 54 Vbeta and 13 Jbeta was performed with immunoSEQ multiplex PCR. From the immunoSEQ multiplex PCR reads, TCRdb called clonotypes with MiXCR, one entry per CDR3 protein. Here the sample spans hundreds of thousands of distinct CDR3 sequences, approximately 95% being singletons. The patients serving as multiple sclerosis controls were treatment-naive. They had stable or active relapsing-remitting disease and fulfilled revised McDonald criteria.

The source of this sequence is a human donor with multiple sclerosis. Sample: CD4+ T cells from PBMCs. This chain links TRBV5-1 with TRBJ1-1; a possible D gene is TRBD1 (5 bases). The CDR3 DNA follows: TGCGCCAGCAGCCCGGGACTGCTGAACACTGAAGCTTTCTTT. It is translated as CASSPGLLNTEAFF.